Following are 27 T cell receptor beta chains from one sample sequenced in a study of technical replicates of blood from several donors. Data came from immunoSEQ multiplex PCR; TCRdb stores just in-frame clones and leaves some out. The sample shows about 88,000 clones, roughly 94% of them seen only once. The sample was T cells isolated from PBMCs. These receptor sequences come from a human donor in good health.

The rearrangement links TRBV2 to TRBJ2-2; 8 nucleotides align to TRBD1. V lost 2 bases and J lost 2; bases outside the gene matches: 10. The germline gives CDR1 SNHLY, CDR2 FYNNEI. This CDR3 is built from 18 residues. The CDR3 reads CASSELGPGQANTGELFF. In nucleotides, the CDR3 is TGTGCCAGCAGTGAATTAGGTCCGGGACAGGCAAACACCGGGGAGCTGTTTTTT.

This rearrangement joins TRBV6-5 to TRBJ1-2; no clear D. There are 14 residues in the CDR3. V dropped 2 bases and J dropped 3 bases, with 10 bases sitting between them. Germline V gene sequence: CDR1 MNHEY, CDR2 SVGAGI. The CDR3 spells CASSYSSHDYGYTF. The CDR3 region has the DNA TGTGCCAGCAGTTACAGTTCACACGACTATGGCTACACCTTC.

The chain joins TRBV9 to TRBJ2-1; TRBD2 is a possible D gene (6 bases). Germline loops: CDR1 SGDLS, CDR2 YYNGEE. The CDR3 is 16 amino acids. Trimming shortened V by 0 bases and J by 5 bases, and 15 bases separated the two germline ends. CDR3 region: CASSVGRVMRDNEQFF. In DNA, the CDR3 is TGTGCCAGCAGCGTAGGGAGGGTCATGAGGGACAATGAGCAGTTCTTC.

The chain carries TRBV11-3 and TRBJ2-5, with 10 bases aligning to TRBD1. V lost 5 bases, J lost 3 bases, and 6 bases stayed unmatched. This CDR3 has 15 amino acids. The germline V gene has CDR1 SGHNT and CDR2 YENEEA. The CDR3 DNA sequence: TGTGCCAGCAGCCCACTGGACAGGGGGGAAGAGACCCAGTACTTC. Its protein product is CASSPLDRGEETQYF.

V is TRBV28 and J is TRBJ1-5, with TRBD1 identical over 9 bases. CDR1 MDHEN and CDR2 SYDVKM come from the germline V gene. The CDR3 spans 16 residues. The ends lost 4 bases at V and 5 bases at J; junction bases unmatched: 9. CDR3 bases: TGTGCCAGCAGTTCAAGGGACAGGGTCAGGGATCAGCCCCAGCATTTT. The encoded protein is CASSSRDRVRDQPQHF.

The V call is TRBV6-5, the J call TRBJ2-7, with 11 bases lining up with TRBD1. V lost 0 bases to trimming and J lost 4 bases; unmatched junction nucleotides: 2. This CDR3 contains 15 residues. The V gene's germline CDR1 is MNHEY and CDR2 SVGAGI. The CDR3 is CASSYSDRGRYEQYF. The CDR3 DNA reads as TGTGCCAGCAGTTACTCGGACAGGGGGCGTTACGAGCAGTACTTC.

The chain recombines TRBV19 with TRBJ1-1, with D possibly matching TRBD1 (5 bases). Trimming took off 2 bases at V and 3 bases at J, with 7 bases between the two ends. CDR1 is LNHDA and CDR2 is SQIVND in the germline V gene (reference sequence). The CDR3 spans 13 residues. The CDR3 bases are TGTGCCAGTAGTATACGACAGCACACTGAAGCTTTCTTT. Residues: CASSIRQHTEAFF.

The chain uses TRBV5-4 and TRBJ1-1; no clear D gene. The CDR3 is 15 amino acids. V lost 1 base and J 0 bases, leaving 10 bases between the germline ends. Germline CDR1 and CDR2: SGHNT and YYREEE (reference sequence). CDR3 bases: TGTGCCAGCAGCTTGTTTGTCCTTTTGAACACTGAAGCTTTCTTT. Its protein is CASSLFVLLNTEAFF.

V and J are TRBV28 and TRBJ1-3; TRBD1 matches at 11 bases. Germline CDR1 is MDHEN and CDR2 is SYDVKM. The CDR3 extends over 15 amino acids. Losses at the gene ends were 5 bases for V and 0 bases for J; bases not matched to a gene: 0. The CDR3 nucleotides read TGTGCCAGCAGTGGACAGGGGGCCTCTGGAAACACCATATATTTT. This encodes CASSGQGASGNTIYF.

This chain links TRBV4-1 with TRBJ2-7, with D uncertain. Germline-derived CDR1 and CDR2 are MGHRA and YSYEKL. The CDR3 is 13 residues long. Deletions cut 1 base from V and 7 bases from J, with 11 bases between. CDR3: CASSQASEFEQYF. The CDR3 bases are TGCGCCAGCAGCCAAGCCTCCGAGTTTGAGCAGTACTTC.

This chain connects TRBV7-9 to TRBJ2-2; 9 nucleotides line up with TRBD2. Germline-derived CDR1 and CDR2 are SEHNR and FQNEAQ (reference sequence). The CDR3 has 16 amino acids. V shed 4 bases, J shed 2 bases, and the junction held 5 bases outside the gene matches. The DNA for the CDR3 is TGTGCCAGCAGCTCTTGGACTAGCGTAAACACCGGGGAGCTGTTTTTT. Its protein product is CASSSWTSVNTGELFF.

This rearrangement joins TRBV7-9 to TRBJ2-1; weak D call: TRBD1 (5 bases). The CDR3 is 12 amino acids. V lost 5 bases and J 5 bases, leaving 7 bases between the germline ends. Per germline, CDR1 SEHNR and CDR2 FQNEAQ (reference sequence). CDR3 sequence: CASSLRDNEQFF. The CDR3 bases are TGTGCCAGCAGCCTCAGGGACAATGAGCAGTTCTTC.

The chain recombines TRBV27 with TRBJ2-1; the match to TRBD1 covers 7 bases. In germline, CDR1 is MNHEY, CDR2 SMNVEV (reference sequence). The CDR3 extends over 14 amino acids. V was clipped by 2 bases and J by 4 bases; unmatched bases: 2. The DNA for the CDR3 is TGTGCCAGCAGTTTAATGGGACAGTACAATGAGCAGTTCTTC. Translating gives CASSLMGQYNEQFF.

The rearrangement uses TRBV2 and TRBJ1-2; D not resolved. The V and J ends lost 0 bases and 3 bases respectively, with 5 bases between them. This CDR3 contains 13 residues. The germline V gene has CDR1 SNHLY and CDR2 FYNNEI. The CDR3 nucleotides are TGTGCCAGCAGTGAAGCCCTCGACTATGGCTACACCTTC. This codes for CASSEALDYGYTF.

The chain employs TRBV7-2 and TRBJ2-5, with a weak D call TRBD2 (5 bases). V was trimmed by 5 bases and J by 0 bases, leaving 10 bases between them. The CDR3 spans 14 residues. The germline gives CDR1 SGHTA, CDR2 FQGNSA. CDR3 protein: CASSANGDQETQYF. The CDR3 region has the DNA TGTGCCAGCAGCGCGAACGGGGACCAAGAGACCCAGTACTTC.

The CDR3 loop reads CASNKDRGPGNTIYF. The CDR3 DNA follows: TGTGCCAGCAATAAGGACAGGGGGCCTGGAAACACCATATATTTT. The J gene is TRBJ1-3, the V gene TRBV6-6; 11 bases are a match to TRBD1. CDR1 is MNHNY and CDR2 is SVGAGI in the germline V gene (reference sequence). Unmatched junction bases numbered 4, after V lost 7 bases and J lost 2 bases. This CDR3 is built from 15 residues.

The J gene is TRBJ1-4, the V gene TRBV7-9; D is undetermined. V was shortened by 1 base and J by 15 bases, with 18 bases between the two germline ends. The CDR3 length is 14 residues. CDR1 is SEHNR, CDR2 FQNEAQ, per germline (reference sequence). The chain's CDR3 is CASSLESSLSNVFF. The CDR3 nucleotides read TGTGCCAGCAGCTTAGAATCGAGCCTCTCCAACGTGTTTTTT.

The V and J genes are TRBV11-2 and TRBJ2-1, with 10 bases that match TRBD1. The CDR3 has 16 residues. V was pared by 6 bases and J by 3 bases, with 8 bases of the junction left unmatched. Germline V gives CDR1 SGHAT, CDR2 FQNNGV. CDR3 sequence: CASSRTGTGVYNEQFF. For the CDR3, the DNA is TGTGCCAGCAGTCGAACCGGGACAGGGGTCTACAATGAGCAGTTCTTC.

The chain recombines TRBV6-1 with TRBJ2-1; TRBD1 aligns across 7 bases. CDR1 MNHNS and CDR2 SASEGT come from the germline V gene. This CDR3 region has 15 residues. The J segment lost 6 bases and the V segment lost 6 bases, leaving 11 bases of the junction unmatched. As DNA, the CDR3 is TGTGCCAGCAGCGAACCGGGACAGCTATTCAATGAGCAGTTCTTC. This translates into CASSEPGQLFNEQFF.

The V call is TRBV5-1, the J call TRBJ1-2, with D possibly being TRBD1 (5 bases). V shed 0 bases and J shed 6 bases, with 15 bases lying between them. Germline V CDR1 and CDR2: SGHRS, YFSETQ. The CDR3 is 15 residues long. The CDR3 DNA follows: TGCGCCAGCAGCTTGGTTTCCGGAGGAGGGGATGGCTACACCTTC. Amino acid sequence: CASSLVSGGGDGYTF.

V and J are TRBV5-5 and TRBJ1-2, with TRBD1 matching 7 bases. Germline V gene sequence: CDR1 SGHKS, CDR2 YYEKEE (reference sequence). The ends lost 4 bases at V and 5 bases at J; junction bases unmatched: 8. The CDR3 runs 14 residues. CDR3 DNA: TGTGCCAGCAGCATCGGGACAGATCTATATGGCTACACCTTC. This encodes CASSIGTDLYGYTF.

The gene calls are TRBV2 and TRBJ2-1; 12 bases map to TRBD2. This CDR3 contains 15 residues. Germline V CDR1 and CDR2: SNHLY, FYNNEI. Losses at the gene ends were 6 bases for V and 4 bases for J; bases not matched to a gene: 4. The CDR3 region has the DNA TGTGCCAGCAGCCGACTAGCGGGGGAATACAATGAGCAGTTCTTC. The encoded protein is CASSRLAGEYNEQFF.

The chain is built from TRBV14 and TRBJ1-2, with 8 bases matching TRBD1. This CDR3 is 16 amino acids long. The J segment lost 5 bases and the V segment lost 2 bases, leaving 10 bases of the junction unmatched. From germline, CDR1 is SGHDN and CDR2 FVKESK. The CDR3 protein is CASSQTRGRVWYGYTF. CDR3 in DNA: TGTGCCAGCAGCCAAACCAGGGGGCGGGTTTGGTATGGCTACACCTTC.

The count of this clone is one. The chain is built from TRBV28 and TRBJ1-1, with D perhaps matching TRBD1 (5 bases). The length of the CDR3 is 15 residues. Between the trimmed V and J ends, which lost 1 base and 6 bases, there was a span of 15 bases. Germline loops: CDR1 MDHEN, CDR2 SYDVKM. The CDR3: CASSLLGRDSPEAFF. CDR3 nucleotide sequence: TGTGCCAGCAGTTTATTGGGGAGGGACTCCCCTGAAGCTTTCTTT.

Written as DNA, the CDR3 is TGTGCCAGCAGCTCAGTCGGGAGTAAGGGTTACGAGCAGTACTTC. Encoded protein: CASSSVGSKGYEQYF. The rearrangement joins TRBV11-2 to TRBJ2-7, with D possibly being TRBD2 (6 bases). CDR3 length: 15 amino acids. V gave up 4 bases and J gave up 4 bases, with 17 bases separating them. Per the germline V gene, CDR1 is SGHAT and CDR2 is FQNNGV.

The genes are TRBV6-4 and TRBJ2-5; 13 nucleotides agree with TRBD2. Germline values: CDR1 MRHNA, CDR2 SNTAGT. This CDR3 has 16 amino acids. Trimming removed 2 bases from V and 4 bases from J; junction bases left unmatched: 4. The CDR3 nucleotides are TGTGCCAGCAGTGACAGGACTAGCGGGAGCCGAGAGACCCAGTACTTC. The encoded protein is CASSDRTSGSRETQYF.

This clone is a singleton in its sample. This chain joins TRBV7-9 and TRBJ2-7; 11 bases fit TRBD1. Germline V gene sequence: CDR1 SEHNR, CDR2 FQNEAQ (reference sequence). This CDR3 has 15 amino acids. V lost 5 bases and J lost 3; bases outside the gene matches: 6. In DNA form, the CDR3 reads TGTGCCAGCAGCCCACACGGGACAGGGGGCTACGAGCAGTACTTC. Its protein product is CASSPHGTGGYEQYF.